This entry describes one TCR beta chain. Its binding antigen is unknown. It has no much larger one-base neighbor in the sample; base qualities were not kept. This sample stems from a study of T cell repertoires in cytomegalovirus infection (dated by TCRdb to the late 2010s). General notes on the study: Donor HLA type was relevant to the analysis, as public TCR beta signatures indicated carriage of CMV infection together with the matching HLA type.

What the study reported, not specific to this receptor: In both this cohort and an independent cohort of 350 or so donors, the cumulative frequency of public TCR beta family members distinguished carriers of CMV infection plus the relevant HLA type. The ex vivo response was dominated by HLA-C-restricted CMV-specific TCR beta clonotypes, and the single most frequent clonotype in two of eight donors was supplied by these HLA-C-restricted clonotypes.

V was cut back by 6 bases and J by 5 bases, leaving a gap of 19 bases between them. Taken from cysteine to phenylalanine, the CDR3 has 15 residues. Here the CDR3 DNA is all that survives: 45 bases in frame from base 1. Via the germline V gene, CDR1 is MNHEY and CDR2 SVGEGT. This sample was sequenced with an Illumina HiSeq 1500. The raw public reads went through TCRdb reprocessing: fastp at Q25, MiXCR clone calling, in-frame beta chains kept. Every CDR3 protein is listed once, alongside the most common genes and DNA of its rows. Across this sample there are fewer than 200,000 distinct CDR3 sequences, with about 21% seen only once. Of the sample, 2.5% to 3% falls within the top ten clones.

This clonotype originated in a human donor in good health (CMV status not recorded). Some clones in this sample may be carry-over from other donors' samples. Sequences were obtained from PBMCs. The chain is assembled from TRBV6-2 or TRBV6-3 and TRBJ2-5; a tentative D match to TRBD2 spans 5 bases. The DNA sequence follows: TGTGCCAGCAGCCCCCTAGGGAGACTCGGGGAGACCCAGTACTTC. Translated, this gives CASSPLGRLGETQYF.